Detailed here is one TCR beta chain. Its antigen is unidentified. The data were obtained in a study of breast tumors, draining lymph nodes, adjacent tissues. General observations from the study: Tumor T cell lymph node origin was a supported hypothesis, not proven. Tumor repertoires ranked between lymph nodes and nontumor tissue in diversity, with V and J gene preferences.

From the multiplex PCR reads, TCRdb called clonotypes with MiXCR, one entry per CDR3 protein. This sample yields about 47,000 distinct CDR3 sequences, of which about 23% are seen a single time; approximately 8.1% belongs to the top ten. Germline V CDR1 and CDR2: MGHDK, SYGVNS. The CDR3 runs to 15 residues. Trimming took 6 bases from V and 4 from J, leaving 16 bases between them. This receptor was identified in a female donor with breast cancer. Some clones in this sample may be carry-over from other donors' samples. The sample was breast tumor tissue. This rearrangement joins TRBV25-1 to TRBJ1-3; TRBD1 is a possible D gene (6 bases). The DNA of the CDR3 is TGTGCCAGCAGGGGTGTGGAGGGGGACGGAAACACCATATATTTT. Translating it yields CASRGVEGDGNTIYF.